The rows below give T cell receptor beta chains drawn from one sample of a study of T cells in Graves' hyperthyroidism and ophthalmopathy. TCRdb called the multiplex PCR reads again in MiXCR, with one record for every CDR3 protein. The table lists about 260,000 distinct CDR3 sequences, approximately 20% of them singletons. Sequencing input: blood. The receptors stem from a young man with Graves' ophthalmopathy. Both conserved end residues are part of each CDR3. Each record gives: J gene, V gene, CDR3 protein.

J gene: TRBJ2-1
V gene: TRBV4-2
CDR3 protein: CASSQVGVRYNEQFF

J gene: TRBJ2-6
V gene: TRBV19
CDR3 protein: CASSIGQGLSGANVLTF

J gene: TRBJ2-3
V gene: TRBV27
CDR3 protein: CASSLFGGIGTDTQYF

J gene: TRBJ2-7
V gene: TRBV27
CDR3 protein: CASRPRTGAYEQYF

J gene: TRBJ2-6
V gene: TRBV6-5
CDR3 protein: CASSSLQANVLTF

J gene: TRBJ2-5
V gene: TRBV4-2
CDR3 protein: CASSQDREGQETQYF

J gene: TRBJ2-7
V gene: TRBV5-1
CDR3 protein: CASSPLGEGARNEQYF

J gene: TRBJ2-7
V gene: TRBV10-3
CDR3 protein: CAISEPSGRIYEQYF

J gene: TRBJ1-5
V gene: TRBV12-3/TRBV12-4
CDR3 protein: CASSFGTGLNQPQHF

J gene: TRBJ2-2
V gene: TRBV3-1
CDR3 protein: CASSQDPPGPNTGELFF

J gene: TRBJ2-7
V gene: TRBV5-1
CDR3 protein: CASNKDRSSYEQYF

J gene: TRBJ2-7
V gene: TRBV5-1
CDR3 protein: CASSLVATAYEQYF

J gene: TRBJ2-7
V gene: TRBV10-2
CDR3 protein: CASSESLAGGSNEQYF

J gene: TRBJ2-1
V gene: TRBV14
CDR3 protein: CASSQYDGGRGINNEQFF

J gene: TRBJ2-7
V gene: TRBV11-2
CDR3 protein: CASSYQAGGKTYEQYF

J gene: TRBJ2-5
V gene: TRBV6-5
CDR3 protein: CASSYSTSGRGETQYF

J gene: TRBJ2-3
V gene: TRBV20-1
CDR3 protein: CSARDLLLAVTDTQYF

J gene: TRBJ2-1
V gene: TRBV24-1
CDR3 protein: CATSDTDLGGYNEQFF

J gene: TRBJ2-3
V gene: TRBV30
CDR3 protein: CAGWAADTQYF

J gene: TRBJ1-1
V gene: TRBV2
CDR3 protein: CASRTQGYTEAFF

J gene: TRBJ2-5
V gene: TRBV6-5
CDR3 protein: CASSYDWEGSGTQYF

J gene: TRBJ1-2
V gene: TRBV24-1
CDR3 protein: CATSDSEGTTGYGYTF

J gene: TRBJ2-6
V gene: TRBV10-3
CDR3 protein: CAISGAGTSRGNGANVLTF

J gene: TRBJ2-5
V gene: TRBV28
CDR3 protein: CACSLSRAQYF

J gene: TRBJ2-3
V gene: TRBV6-5
CDR3 protein: CASSYRAGADTQYF

J gene: TRBJ2-4
V gene: TRBV5-1
CDR3 protein: CASSLFGENIQYF

J gene: TRBJ1-2
V gene: TRBV5-1
CDR3 protein: CASSRGDYGYTF

J gene: TRBJ2-7
V gene: TRBV7-8
CDR3 protein: CASSLSGRGYEQYF

J gene: TRBJ2-7
V gene: TRBV28
CDR3 protein: CASTRPPVSYEQYF

J gene: TRBJ1-6
V gene: TRBV12-5
CDR3 protein: CASGLVTNSPLHF

J gene: TRBJ2-3
V gene: TRBV20-1
CDR3 protein: CSAMKSWGKGTSGTDTQYF

J gene: TRBJ2-1
V gene: TRBV20-1
CDR3 protein: CSAAGDSRNEQFF

J gene: TRBJ2-3
V gene: TRBV10-1
CDR3 protein: CASSFEAGATDTQYF

J gene: TRBJ2-1
V gene: TRBV29-1
CDR3 protein: CSVGTDSSYNEQFF

J gene: TRBJ2-1
V gene: TRBV7-6
CDR3 protein: CASSLGTNDYNEQFF

J gene: TRBJ2-7
V gene: TRBV11-2
CDR3 protein: CASSSRTAGLSTEQYF

J gene: TRBJ2-1
V gene: TRBV6-1
CDR3 protein: CASSVTGHNEQFF

J gene: TRBJ1-5
V gene: TRBV15
CDR3 protein: CATSRDHLRTTGANQPQHF

J gene: TRBJ1-5
V gene: TRBV28
CDR3 protein: CASSPPQGGGQPQHF

J gene: TRBJ2-3
V gene: TRBV6-6
CDR3 protein: CASKGLADTDTQYF

J gene: TRBJ1-1
V gene: TRBV29-1
CDR3 protein: CSVDPGQEVAEAFF

J gene: TRBJ2-7
V gene: TRBV18
CDR3 protein: CASSPLPGPDRVKNEQYF

J gene: TRBJ1-4
V gene: TRBV11-2
CDR3 protein: CASSLDRDEKLFF

J gene: TRBJ1-1
V gene: TRBV12-5
CDR3 protein: CASGLGANTEAFF

J gene: TRBJ2-7
V gene: TRBV4-2
CDR3 protein: CASSQDGTSGSYEQYF

J gene: TRBJ1-3
V gene: TRBV6-1
CDR3 protein: CASSRAIPSGSSGNTIYF

J gene: TRBJ2-1
V gene: TRBV5-1
CDR3 protein: CASNPTGWTNQAQKQFF

J gene: TRBJ1-5
V gene: TRBV7-2
CDR3 protein: CASSFGFYSNQPQHF

J gene: TRBJ2-1
V gene: TRBV5-1
CDR3 protein: CASSLGVEGEPQFF

J gene: TRBJ2-7
V gene: TRBV11-1
CDR3 protein: CASSLTGGSYEQYF

J gene: TRBJ2-7
V gene: TRBV10-2
CDR3 protein: CASGPTGAATYEQYF

J gene: TRBJ2-7
V gene: TRBV6-1
CDR3 protein: CASSDSLRSYEQYF

J gene: TRBJ2-7
V gene: TRBV28
CDR3 protein: CASSPLGDRTSYEQYF

J gene: TRBJ2-3
V gene: TRBV28
CDR3 protein: CASSLWRLAGTDTQYF

J gene: TRBJ2-7
V gene: TRBV28
CDR3 protein: CASSLFSPPDYEQYF